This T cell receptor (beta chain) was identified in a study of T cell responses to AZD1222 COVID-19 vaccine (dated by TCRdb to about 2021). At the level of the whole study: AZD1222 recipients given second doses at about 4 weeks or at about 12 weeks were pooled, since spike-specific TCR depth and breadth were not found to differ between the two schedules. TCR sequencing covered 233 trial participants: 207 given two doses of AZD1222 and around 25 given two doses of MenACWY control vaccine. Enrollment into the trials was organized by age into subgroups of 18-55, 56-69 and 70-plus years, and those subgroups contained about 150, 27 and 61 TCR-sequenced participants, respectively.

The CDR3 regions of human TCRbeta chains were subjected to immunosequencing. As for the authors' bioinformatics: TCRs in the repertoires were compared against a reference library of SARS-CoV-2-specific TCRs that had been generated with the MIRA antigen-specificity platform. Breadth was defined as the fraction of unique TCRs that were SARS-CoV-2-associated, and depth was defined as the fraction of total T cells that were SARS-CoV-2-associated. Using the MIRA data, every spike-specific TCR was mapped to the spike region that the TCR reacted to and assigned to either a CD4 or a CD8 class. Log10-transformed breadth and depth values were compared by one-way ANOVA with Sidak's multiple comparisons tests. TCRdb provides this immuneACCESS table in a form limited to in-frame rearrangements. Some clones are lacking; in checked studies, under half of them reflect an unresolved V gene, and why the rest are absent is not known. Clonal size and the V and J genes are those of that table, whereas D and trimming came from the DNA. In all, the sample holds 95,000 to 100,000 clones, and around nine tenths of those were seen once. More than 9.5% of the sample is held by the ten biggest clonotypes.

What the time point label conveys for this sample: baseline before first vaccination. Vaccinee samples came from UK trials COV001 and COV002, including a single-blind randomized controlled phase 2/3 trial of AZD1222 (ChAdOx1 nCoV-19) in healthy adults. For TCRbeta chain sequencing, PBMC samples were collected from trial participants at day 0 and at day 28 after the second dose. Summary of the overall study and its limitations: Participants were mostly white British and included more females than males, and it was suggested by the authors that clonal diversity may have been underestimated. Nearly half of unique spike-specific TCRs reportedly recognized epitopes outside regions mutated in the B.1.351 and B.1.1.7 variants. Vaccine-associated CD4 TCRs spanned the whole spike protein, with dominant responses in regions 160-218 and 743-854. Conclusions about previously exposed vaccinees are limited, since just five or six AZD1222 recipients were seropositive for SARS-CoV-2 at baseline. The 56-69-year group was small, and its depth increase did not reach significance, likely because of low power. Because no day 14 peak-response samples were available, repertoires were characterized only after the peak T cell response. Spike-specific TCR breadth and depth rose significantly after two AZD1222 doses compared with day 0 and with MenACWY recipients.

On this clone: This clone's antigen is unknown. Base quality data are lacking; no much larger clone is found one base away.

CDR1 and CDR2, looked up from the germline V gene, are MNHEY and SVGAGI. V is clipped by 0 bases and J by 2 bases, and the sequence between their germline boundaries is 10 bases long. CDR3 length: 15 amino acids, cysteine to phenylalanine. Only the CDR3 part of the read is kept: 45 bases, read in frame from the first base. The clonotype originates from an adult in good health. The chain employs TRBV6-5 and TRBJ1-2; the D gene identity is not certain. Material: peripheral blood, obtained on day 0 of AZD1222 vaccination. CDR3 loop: CASSYSTTGNYGYTF. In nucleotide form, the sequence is TGTGCCAGCAGTTACTCGACAACGGGGAACTATGGCTACACCTTC.